Below, 21 T cell receptor beta chains from the same sample are listed, as sequenced in a study of shared clonotypes between healthy human individuals. The protocol was immunoSEQ multiplex PCR, while the TCRdb copy is restricted to in-frame clones and leaves out a portion. The repertoire holds under 2.5 million clones, with under 95% as singletons. Sequencing used naive CD4+ T cells from PBMCs. As to subset: CD45RA+ positively selected. The receptors originated from a man in his late teens or twenties in good health. Some clones in this sample may be carry-over from other donors' samples.

This chain joins TRBV4-1 and TRBJ1-4, with a possible D match to TRBD1 (5 bases). The CDR3 runs to 14 residues. Germline V gene lookup returns CDR1 MGHRA and CDR2 YSYEKL. V shed 1 base and J shed 8 bases, with 11 bases lying between them. In nucleotides, the CDR3 is TGCGCCAGCAGCCAAGGACAGAGGATCGAAAAACTGTTTTTT. Translation: CASSQGQRIEKLFF.

The genes are TRBV5-5 and TRBJ2-6; D possibly matches TRBD1 or TRBD2 (6 bases each). The V and J ends lost 4 bases and 2 bases respectively, with 13 bases between them. The germline V gene has CDR1 SGHKS and CDR2 YYEKEE (reference sequence). The CDR3 consists of 16 residues. The CDR3 region has the DNA TGTGCCAGCAGCATGCTGGGGGGCGCTGGGGCCAACGTCCTGACTTTC. Its protein is CASSMLGGAGANVLTF.

The chain links TRBV28 to TRBJ2-7; no clear D gene. The ends were cut back, 2 bases at V and 2 bases at J, with 7 bases in the middle. The CDR3 runs to 13 residues. Looked up from germline, CDR1 is MDHEN and CDR2 is SYDVKM. CDR3 coding DNA: TGTGCCAGCAGTTTAGCTACTCCCTACGAGCAGTACTTC. Protein product: CASSLATPYEQYF.

V is TRBV5-1 and J is TRBJ2-7; D gene ambiguous. V shed 0 bases and J shed 3 bases, with 13 bases lying between them. This CDR3 contains 15 residues. Per the germline V gene, CDR1 is SGHRS and CDR2 is YFSETQ. The CDR3 sequence: CASSLAWGSSYEQYF. For the CDR3, the DNA is TGCGCCAGCAGCTTGGCCTGGGGTTCTAGCTACGAGCAGTACTTC.

This clone was recorded only once. V and J are TRBV29-1 and TRBJ1-1; 8 nucleotides match TRBD1. The CDR3 runs 14 residues. The germline CDR1 and CDR2 sequences are SQVTM and ANQGSEA. V was clipped by 6 bases and J by 1 base; unmatched bases: 7. The CDR3 here is CSVRGLSPNTEAFF. CDR3 DNA: TGCAGCGTCAGGGGGCTCTCCCCGAACACTGAAGCTTTCTTT.

A remark on this clone: Distinct nucleotide sequences in the sample also encode this CDR3. This chain links TRBV5-1 with TRBJ1-1, with D perhaps matching TRBD1 (5 bases). Germline lookup yields CDR1 SGHRS and CDR2 YFSETQ. Trimming shortened V by 4 bases and J by 4 bases, and 14 bases separated the two germline ends. CDR3 length: 14 amino acids. CDR3 DNA sequence: TGCGCCAGCAGCCCCTCCGCAGGGAGCACTGAAGCTTTCTTT. It translates to CASSPSAGSTEAFF. Full variable domain (rest looked up from reference TRBV5-1 and TRBJ1-1): KAGVTQTPRYLIKTRGQQVTLSCSPISGHRSVSWYQQTPGQGLQFLFEYFSETQRNKGNFPGRFSGRQFSNSRSEMNVSTLELGDSALYLCASSPSAGSTEAFFGQGTRLTVV.

V gene TRBV5-1 combines with J gene TRBJ1-4, with no clear D. V gave up 0 bases and J gave up 4 bases, with 10 bases separating them. The germline V gene has CDR1 SGHRS and CDR2 YFSETQ. There are 15 residues in the CDR3. Here the CDR3 DNA reads TGCGCCAGCAGCTTGGCGGCAGCCAATAATGAAAAACTGTTTTTT. It yields the protein CASSLAAANNEKLFF. Complete variable domain (other parts from reference TRBV5-1 and TRBJ1-4): KAGVTQTPRYLIKTRGQQVTLSCSPISGHRSVSWYQQTPGQGLQFLFEYFSETQRNKGNFPGRFSGRQFSNSRSEMNVSTLELGDSALYLCASSLAAANNEKLFFGSGTQLSVL.

The V call is TRBV6-1, the J call TRBJ2-3, with TRBD2 matching over 10 bases. CDR1 MNHNS and CDR2 SASEGT come from the germline V gene. CDR3 length: 15 amino acids. V was pared by 6 bases and J by 1 base, with 4 bases of the junction left unmatched. The CDR3 sequence is CASRTGLAGTDTQYF. The CDR3 DNA sequence: TGTGCCAGCAGGACCGGACTAGCGGGCACAGATACGCAGTATTTT.

As regards this clone: The sample has other DNA sequences that encode this CDR3 too. J is TRBJ2-2 and V is TRBV7-9; D is unclear. The CDR3 loop spans 12 amino acids. Trimming left V 2 bases short and J 5 bases short, with 3 bases between. Germline V CDR1 and CDR2: SEHNR, FQNEAQ (reference sequence). DNA for the CDR3: TGTGCCAGCAGCTTAATAACCGGGGAGCTGTTTTTT. Protein sequence: CASSLITGELFF.

The V gene is TRBV18, the J gene TRBJ2-1, with 12 bases matching TRBD2. This CDR3 region has 15 residues. CDR1 KGHSH and CDR2 LQKENI come from the germline V gene. V dropped 4 bases and J dropped 10; count of bases not matched to a gene: 8. This CDR3 reads CASSQGTSGLGEQFF. The CDR3 DNA reads as TGTGCCAGCTCACAGGGGACTAGCGGGCTTGGGGAGCAGTTCTTC.

J is TRBJ2-1 and V is TRBV5-4; D possibly corresponds to TRBD1 (6 bases). In germline, CDR1 is SGHNT, CDR2 YYREEE (reference sequence). The germline V and J ends were trimmed by 5 bases and 0 bases, with 12 bases remaining between them. The CDR3 sequence is 15 residues long. In DNA form, the CDR3 reads TGTGCCAGCAGTCGGGACACCTACTCCTACAATGAGCAGTTCTTC. This codes for CASSRDTYSYNEQFF.

The chain uses TRBV5-1 and TRBJ2-6; 10 bases line up with TRBD1. The germline V gene has CDR1 SGHRS and CDR2 YFSETQ. This CDR3 comprises 17 residues. J gave up 5 bases and V 3 bases, and 8 bases lay outside the gene matches. The CDR3 sequence is CASSWGTGELRANVLTF. In DNA form, the CDR3 reads TGCGCCAGCAGCTGGGGGACAGGGGAGCTTCGGGCCAACGTCCTGACTTTC.

The rearrangement links TRBV28 to TRBJ2-4; unclear D gene. Trimming shortened V by 3 bases and J by 4 bases, and 7 bases separated the two germline ends. The V gene's germline CDR1 is MDHEN and CDR2 SYDVKM. CDR3 size: 13 residues. CDR3 nucleotide sequence: TGTGCCAGCAGTTTCATGACTAAAAACATTCAGTACTTC. This translates into CASSFMTKNIQYF.

Concerning this clone: The sample has other DNA sequences that encode this CDR3 too. The V and J genes are TRBV18 and TRBJ2-5; no clear D. The V gene's germline CDR1 is KGHSH and CDR2 LQKENI. The CDR3 sequence is 12 residues long. The V end was cut by 0 bases, the J end by 5 bases, with 4 bases between. In DNA, the CDR3 is TGTGCCAGCTCACCACCTTGGGAGACCCAGTACTTC. It yields the protein CASSPPWETQYF. Based on the CDR3 plus reference TRBV18 and TRBJ2-5, the full variable domain is NAGVMQNPRHLVRRRGQEARLRCSPMKGHSHVYWYRQLPEEGLKFMVYLQKENIIDESGMPKERFSAEFPKEGPSILRIQQVVRGDSAAYFCASSPPWETQYFGPGTRLLVL.

V is TRBV28 and J is TRBJ1-4; D unclear. V lost 6 bases and J lost 8, with 13 bases in between. From germline, CDR1 is MDHEN and CDR2 SYDVKM. The CDR3 is 13 residues long. The DNA of the CDR3 is TGTGCCAGCAGCGGACCGTTGGGGGAAAAACTGTTTTTT. Amino acids: CASSGPLGEKLFF.

The rearrangement links TRBV5-1 to TRBJ2-7; D tentatively reads TRBD1 or TRBD2 (6 bases each). Germline CDR1 reads SGHRS; CDR2 reads YFSETQ. V lost 6 bases and J lost 4, with 14 bases in between. The CDR3 sequence is 13 residues long. The CDR3 DNA is TGCGCCAGCAACCCGGGGGCGAGGTACGAGCAGTACTTC. It translates to CASNPGARYEQYF. Using reference TRBV5-1 and TRBJ2-7 for the parts outside the CDR3, the full variable domain is KAGVTQTPRYLIKTRGQQVTLSCSPISGHRSVSWYQQTPGQGLQFLFEYFSETQRNKGNFPGRFSGRQFSNSRSEMNVSTLELGDSALYLCASNPGARYEQYFGPGTRLTVT.

This chain links TRBV5-1 with TRBJ1-2; 8 nucleotides match TRBD1. V lost 6 bases, J lost 4 bases, and 11 bases stayed unmatched. Germline CDR1 SGHRS, CDR2 YFSETQ. The CDR3 sequence is 15 residues long. CDR3 nucleotides: TGCGCCAGCACCTCATCCGGGACAGGTTCCTATGGCTACACCTTC. It translates to CASTSSGTGSYGYTF.

The rearrangement uses TRBV29-1 and TRBJ1-3, with TRBD1 identical over 9 bases. In germline, CDR1 is SQVTM, CDR2 ANQGSEA. The CDR3 runs 14 residues. The ends lost 1 base at V and 2 bases at J; junction bases unmatched: 0. The chain's CDR3 is CSVEGQGAGNTIYF. In DNA form, the CDR3 reads TGCAGCGTTGAAGGACAGGGGGCTGGAAACACCATATATTTT. Using reference TRBV29-1 and TRBJ1-3 for the parts outside the CDR3, the full variable domain is SAVISQKPSRDICQRGTSLTIQCQVDSQVTMMFWYRQQPGQSLTLIATANQGSEATYESGFVIDKFPISRPNLTFSTLTVSNMSPEDSSIYLCSVEGQGAGNTIYFGEGSWLTVV.

V gene TRBV5-1 combines with J gene TRBJ1-2; 11 positions match TRBD1. The V and J ends lost 4 bases and 3 bases, in that order; junction bases with no gene match: 5. Germline V CDR1 and CDR2: SGHRS, YFSETQ. The CDR3 extends over 15 amino acids. The CDR3 spells CASSPGQGAYYGYTF. For the CDR3, the DNA is TGCGCCAGCAGCCCAGGACAGGGGGCTTACTATGGCTACACCTTC.

The rearrangement uses TRBV30 and TRBJ1-1, with D possibly matching TRBD1 (6 bases). Deletions cut 3 bases from V and 5 bases from J, with 13 bases between. The CDR3 loop spans 13 amino acids. The germline V gene encodes CDR1 GTSNPN and CDR2 SVGIG (reference sequence). CDR3 in DNA: TGTGCCTGGAGACAGGGCTGGGAAACTGAAGCTTTCTTT. It codes for CAWRQGWETEAFF.

The V call is TRBV5-1, the J call TRBJ2-7; 7 bases map to TRBD1. The J segment lost 3 bases and the V segment lost 4 bases, leaving 7 bases of the junction unmatched. This CDR3 comprises 14 residues. In germline, CDR1 is SGHRS, CDR2 YFSETQ. For the CDR3, the DNA is TGCGCCAGCAGCGGGCGGACAGGTAACTACGAGCAGTACTTC. Protein product: CASSGRTGNYEQYF.